These 4 T cell receptor beta chains were all obtained from the same sample, sequenced in a study of CD8 T cells in ankylosing spondylitis. TCRdb recomputed calls from the 5' RACE reads with MiXCR, one row per CDR3 protein. Among 150,000 to 250,000 distinct CDR3 sequences listed, roughly 13% were seen once. The material sequenced was blood, either unsorted or a sorted T cell fraction (not recorded which). Receptor source: a male donor with ankylosing spondylitis or in good health (not recorded which).

This clonotype was observed a few times. The genes are TRBV3-1 and TRBJ2-6, with D unresolved. The CDR3 covers 15 residues. Trimming pared 0 bases from V and 0 bases from J, leaving 3 bases between. Germline V gene data show CDR1 as LGHDT and CDR2 as YNNKEL (reference sequence). The CDR3 DNA reads TGTGCCAGCAGCCAAGATCTCTCTGGGGCCAACGTCCTGACTTTC. Translated, it gives CASSQDLSGANVLTF.

The V call is TRBV5-1, the J call TRBJ2-2, with D uncertain. Germline V gene data show CDR1 as SGHRS and CDR2 as YFSETQ. V shed 4 bases and J shed 2 bases, with 6 bases lying between them. The CDR3 spans 13 residues. The CDR3 region has the DNA TGCGCCAGCAGCGAGCACAACACCGGGGAGCTGTTTTTT. Amino acids: CASSEHNTGELFF.

This clonotype showed up just once. One junction end does not reproduce the germline sequence, and a read error may be involved. The chain joins TRBV4-1 to TRBJ2-2; weak D call: TRBD2 (6 bases). Germline lookup yields CDR1 MGHRA and CDR2 YSYEKL. This CDR3 region has 17 residues. CDR3 bases: TGCGCCAGCAGCCAAGATCGGGCGGGGAAGAACGCCGGGGAGCTGTTTTTT. Amino acid sequence: CASSQDRAGKNAGELFF.

This clonotype was detected ten times or more. The J gene is TRBJ2-5, the V gene TRBV12-3 or TRBV12-4, with D possibly being TRBD2 (6 bases). V was shortened by 6 bases and J by 4 bases, with 12 bases between the two germline ends. The CDR3 runs 13 residues. In DNA, the CDR3 is TGTGCCAGCAGCTCAGCGGGTGGAGAGACCCAGTACTTC. Its protein product is CASSSAGGETQYF.